The T cell receptor (beta chain) described here comes from a study of beta chain features in type 1 diabetes. Study as a whole: Healthy donors and patients had similar age, gender and cell yields.

As every portion of the isolated RNA was reverse transcribed, the sequencing read expressed TCRB transcripts. TCRdb's copy holds only in-frame clones and misses some; the assay was immunoSEQ multiplex PCR. This sample has around 200,000 clones, with 13% found just once. Notes on this clone: Its specificity is not known.

Regarding the study as a whole: With patients and controls alike, PCR might favor shorter templates to an equal degree. In every one of the four CD4+ subsets, TCRB CDR3s were moderately but significantly shorter in Type 1 diabetes patients.

From germline, CDR1 is LNHDA and CDR2 SQIVND (reference sequence). V dropped 5 bases and J dropped 2; count of bases not matched to a gene: 8. The CDR3 sequence is 15 residues long. The receptor was derived from a woman aged 18-29 years in good health. V gene TRBV19 combines with J gene TRBJ2-5, with 7 nucleotides matching TRBD2. The sample taken for sequencing was central memory CD4+ T cells from blood. The CDR3 nucleotides are TGTGCCAGTAGTCCTCGAGGTAGCGGGCAAGAGACCCAGTACTTC. Its protein is CASSPRGSGQETQYF.